This T cell receptor beta chain was found in a study of blood T cells in healthy people across ages. General study results and limits: Reliance upon unsorted PBMCs precluded definitive naive versus antigen-experienced comparison.

A second PCR, run for roughly 7 to 12 cycles, used a sample-barcoded 5' primer plus a J-beta primer mix. Unique molecular identifiers of 12 random nucleotides labeled each cDNA. Via MiXCR, TCRdb re-called the 5' RACE reads, giving one row per CDR3 protein. The sample contains approximately 790,000 distinct CDR3 sequences, 60% to 80% of which appear only once. Extraction yielded at least 6 micrograms of total RNA per sample. As concerns this clonotype: Its antigen is undetermined.

Trimming took 5 bases from V and 3 from J, leaving 11 bases between them. Germline CDR1 and CDR2: SGHAT and FQNNGV. This CDR3 comprises 13 residues. The chain recombines TRBV11-2 with TRBJ2-7, with a tentative D call TRBD2 (6 bases). The receptor was derived from a man aged 30-40 years in good health. Material for sequencing was blood. The DNA for the CDR3 is TGTGCCAGCAGCCCTAGCGTTCACTACGAGCAGTACTTC. Amino acid sequence: CASSPSVHYEQYF.